The sequence of this TCR beta chain was determined in a study of cytomegalovirus exposure and HLA in healthy donors. Study overall: Within the Caucasian-associated ancestry cluster were roughly 79% of the approximately 370 genotyped donors. General study points: The productive fraction for most TCR beta V segments was about 90% or about 30% in an earlier analysis. Reports indicate that TCR beta sequences accurately predicted the HLA-A and HLA-B alleles of most subjects.

In regard to this clone: Its target is not known.

The PCR ran on 60 Vbeta and 13 Jbeta primers. Profiling relied on immunoSEQ multiplex PCR, and the TCRdb table lists in-frame clones only, not all of them. The sample includes approximately 260,000 clones, 84% seen only once; the top ten take roughly 2%. V lost 4 bases and J lost 5, with 17 bases in between. Germline-derived CDR1 and CDR2 are SGHVS and FNYEAQ. The CDR3 spans 15 residues. The V gene is TRBV7-6, the J gene TRBJ1-1, with D unclear. The sample was PBMCs. The receptor was isolated from a woman aged 40 to 49 in good health and CMV-seropositive. The DNA for the CDR3 is TGTGCCAGCAGCTCCCCCTCGAGAGGGATGACTGAAGCTTTCTTT. Translation: CASSSPSRGMTEAFF.